The rows below give T cell receptor beta chains drawn from one sample of a study of blood T cell repertoires in COVID-19. Sequencing used immunoSEQ multiplex PCR; TCRdb keeps in-frame clones, though not all of them. Here the sample spans hundreds of thousands of clones, nearly 90% being singletons. Sequencing was performed on peripheral blood. The receptors come from a man between 18 and 29 years old with active or convalescent COVID-19. Both conserved end residues are part of each CDR3. D genes are given only for firm matches. Not all rows give a size; the values are once, few, many and, for expanded clones, a class.

v_gene: TRBV5-1; j_gene: TRBJ1-5; abundance: .; d_gene: TRBD1; CDR3nt: TGCGCCAGCAGCTTGGGGACAGGGGCCGGCAATCAGCCCCAGCATTTT; CDR3aa: CASSLGTGAGNQPQHF
v_gene: TRBV5-1; j_gene: TRBJ2-1; abundance: once; d_gene: .; CDR3nt: TGCGCCAGCAGCTGGGGGGACAATGAGCAGTTCTTC; CDR3aa: CASSWGDNEQFF
v_gene: TRBV6-4; j_gene: TRBJ2-1; abundance: .; d_gene: .; CDR3nt: TGTGCCAACCGCACCGAGGAGGTCTACAATGAGCAGTTCTTC; CDR3aa: CANRTEEVYNEQFF
v_gene: TRBV5-4; j_gene: TRBJ2-5; abundance: .; d_gene: TRBD1; CDR3nt: TGTGCCAGCAGCTCCGGACAGGGGTTGGGAGAGACCCAGTACTTC; CDR3aa: CASSSGQGLGETQYF
v_gene: TRBV29-1; j_gene: TRBJ2-1; abundance: .; d_gene: TRBD1; CDR3nt: TGCAGCTTCCGGACAGGGGCTAACTACAATGAGCAGTTCTTC; CDR3aa: CSFRTGANYNEQFF
v_gene: TRBV9; j_gene: TRBJ1-3; abundance: .; d_gene: TRBD1; CDR3nt: TGTGCCAGCAGCGTAGACAGGGGAGGAAACACCATATATTTT; CDR3aa: CASSVDRGGNTIYF
v_gene: TRBV11-1; j_gene: TRBJ2-1; abundance: .; d_gene: TRBD2; CDR3nt: TGTGCCAGCAGCGGAGAGAGGGAGGGCCGGGGTGAGCAGTTCTTC; CDR3aa: CASSGEREGRGEQFF
v_gene: TRBV28; j_gene: TRBJ2-7; abundance: .; d_gene: TRBD2; CDR3nt: TGTGCCAGCAGTCTTACCGGACTAGGGTACGAGCAGTACTTC; CDR3aa: CASSLTGLGYEQYF
v_gene: TRBV2; j_gene: TRBJ1-2; abundance: once; d_gene: .; CDR3nt: TGTGCCAGCAGGGCTGCCAGTTATGGCTACACCTTC; CDR3aa: CASRAASYGYTF
v_gene: TRBV6-1; j_gene: TRBJ1-2; abundance: .; d_gene: TRBD1; CDR3nt: TGTGCCAGCACTCAGACAGGGAGAGGTGGTGGCTACACCTTC; CDR3aa: CASTQTGRGGGYTF
v_gene: TRBV28; j_gene: TRBJ2-7; abundance: .; d_gene: .; CDR3nt: TGTGCCAGCAGGAGCAGGATTTCATCCTACGAGCAGTACTTC; CDR3aa: CASRSRISSYEQYF
v_gene: TRBV19; j_gene: TRBJ1-1; abundance: .; d_gene: TRBD1; CDR3nt: TGTGCCAGTTTCTCAGGGGGCCGCACTGAAGCTTTCTTT; CDR3aa: CASFSGGRTEAFF
v_gene: TRBV28; j_gene: TRBJ2-6; abundance: once; d_gene: .; CDR3nt: TGTGCCAGCAGTTTTGCCTGGAACAGGGCTGGGGCCAACGTCCTGACTTTC; CDR3aa: CASSFAWNRAGANVLTF
v_gene: TRBV11-1; j_gene: TRBJ2-3; abundance: few; d_gene: TRBD2; CDR3nt: TGTGCCAGCAGCGAGGGCGGACTAGATACAGATACGCAGTATTTT; CDR3aa: CASSEGGLDTDTQYF
v_gene: TRBV19; j_gene: TRBJ2-7; abundance: .; d_gene: .; CDR3nt: TGTGCCAGTAGTATACCCGACAGGGAGCAGTACTTC; CDR3aa: CASSIPDREQYF
v_gene: TRBV6-1; j_gene: TRBJ2-7; abundance: .; d_gene: TRBD2; CDR3nt: TGTGCCAGCAGCGAAGGGACTAGCGGGGGGGCCCTCTACGAGCAGTACTTC; CDR3aa: CASSEGTSGGALYEQYF
v_gene: TRBV7-3; j_gene: TRBJ2-1; abundance: once; d_gene: .; CDR3nt: TGTGCCAGCAGCTTTGGGGGAGGCTCCTACAATGAGCAGTTCTTC; CDR3aa: CASSFGGGSYNEQFF
v_gene: TRBV7-2; j_gene: TRBJ1-6; abundance: medium-sized; d_gene: .; CDR3nt: TGTGCCAGCAGCTTAGGGTCCCCGGGGGATAATTCACCCCTCCACTTT; CDR3aa: CASSLGSPGDNSPLHF
v_gene: TRBV18; j_gene: TRBJ2-2; abundance: .; d_gene: TRBD2; CDR3nt: TGTGCCAGCTCACCATTTAGCGGGATTGACACCGGGGAGCTGTTTTTT; CDR3aa: CASSPFSGIDTGELFF
v_gene: TRBV7-2; j_gene: TRBJ2-3; abundance: once; d_gene: TRBD1; CDR3nt: TGTGCCAGCAGACCAGGGGGAGGCACAGATACGCAGTATTTT; CDR3aa: CASRPGGGTDTQYF
v_gene: TRBV29-1; j_gene: TRBJ1-5; abundance: few; d_gene: .; CDR3nt: TGCAGCGTTGGCAGGGGCCGCAATCAGCCCCAGCATTTT; CDR3aa: CSVGRGRNQPQHF
v_gene: TRBV6-2/TRBV6-3; j_gene: TRBJ2-3; abundance: .; d_gene: .; CDR3nt: TGTGCCAGCAGTTACGAGGAATCGCAGTATTTT; CDR3aa: CASSYEESQYF
v_gene: TRBV5-4; j_gene: TRBJ2-1; abundance: .; d_gene: TRBD2; CDR3nt: TGTGCCAGCAGCGCCCAGGGTAGCGGGGGGAATGAGCAGTTCTTC; CDR3aa: CASSAQGSGGNEQFF
v_gene: TRBV28; j_gene: TRBJ1-2; abundance: .; d_gene: TRBD1; CDR3nt: TGTGCCAGCAGTTTAAACAGGGGGCTGGGCTACACCTTC; CDR3aa: CASSLNRGLGYTF
v_gene: TRBV13; j_gene: TRBJ2-1; abundance: .; d_gene: .; CDR3nt: TGTGCCAGCAGCTTAGTGGCGCCCGGGGGTGCGACGGGTAGGGAGCAGTTCTTC; CDR3aa: CASSLVAPGGATGREQFF
v_gene: TRBV6-5; j_gene: TRBJ2-4; abundance: .; d_gene: TRBD2; CDR3nt: TGTGCCAGCAGAAGGGACTATAAAAACATTCAGTACTTC; CDR3aa: CASRRDYKNIQYF
v_gene: TRBV6-2/TRBV6-3; j_gene: TRBJ2-3; abundance: once; d_gene: TRBD2; CDR3nt: TGTGCCAGCAGTTACTCAGCCCCGGGGGGGACAGATACGCAGTATTTT; CDR3aa: CASSYSAPGGTDTQYF
v_gene: TRBV5-6; j_gene: TRBJ1-1; abundance: .; d_gene: .; CDR3nt: TGTGCCAGCAGCATACAGGGAGATAACACTGAAGCTTTCTTT; CDR3aa: CASSIQGDNTEAFF
v_gene: TRBV7-2; j_gene: TRBJ2-7; abundance: .; d_gene: .; CDR3nt: TGTGCCAGCAGCTTGCTGCCGAGAACCTACGAGCAGTACTTC; CDR3aa: CASSLLPRTYEQYF
v_gene: TRBV5-1; j_gene: TRBJ2-5; abundance: .; d_gene: TRBD2; CDR3nt: TGCGCCAGCAGCTTGGGTAGCGGGGGGGCTCAAGAGACCCAGTACTTC; CDR3aa: CASSLGSGGAQETQYF
v_gene: TRBV4-1; j_gene: TRBJ2-6; abundance: .; d_gene: TRBD2; CDR3nt: TGCGCCAGCAGCCCGTTTGCGGGAGTAAATGGGGCCAACGTCCTGACTTTC; CDR3aa: CASSPFAGVNGANVLTF
v_gene: TRBV19; j_gene: TRBJ1-2; abundance: few; d_gene: .; CDR3nt: TGTGCCAGTAGTATTGGCGGGCCTAACTATGGCTACACCTTC; CDR3aa: CASSIGGPNYGYTF
v_gene: TRBV30; j_gene: TRBJ2-2; abundance: .; d_gene: TRBD2; CDR3nt: TGTGCCTGGAGCGAGACTAGCGGGGGATACGCCGGGGAGCTGTTTTTT; CDR3aa: CAWSETSGGYAGELFF
v_gene: TRBV15; j_gene: TRBJ1-3; abundance: .; d_gene: TRBD1; CDR3nt: TGTGCCACCAGCAGAGAGGGGGGACAGACAAACACCATATATTTT; CDR3aa: CATSREGGQTNTIYF
v_gene: TRBV6-4; j_gene: TRBJ2-2; abundance: .; d_gene: TRBD2; CDR3nt: TGTGCCAGCAGTGCTACTAGCGGGGGAACCGGGGAGCTGTTTTTT; CDR3aa: CASSATSGGTGELFF
v_gene: TRBV5-5; j_gene: TRBJ1-5; abundance: .; d_gene: .; CDR3nt: TGTGCCAGCAGCCAGGGATGGGCGAATCAGCCCCAGCATTTT; CDR3aa: CASSQGWANQPQHF
v_gene: TRBV2; j_gene: TRBJ2-7; abundance: .; d_gene: TRBD1; CDR3nt: TGTGCCGTGGCAGGGGGTATTTCCTACGAGCAGTACTTC; CDR3aa: CAVAGGISYEQYF
v_gene: TRBV5-1; j_gene: TRBJ2-7; abundance: .; d_gene: TRBD2; CDR3nt: TGCGCCAGCAGCTTGGGGCATGGGACTAGCGGGGGCCCATCCTACGAGCAGTACTTC; CDR3aa: CASSLGHGTSGGPSYEQYF
v_gene: TRBV7-9; j_gene: TRBJ2-2; abundance: .; d_gene: .; CDR3nt: TGTGCCAGCGCCGGATGGGCTAGCGAAAACACCGGGGAGCTGTTTTTT; CDR3aa: CASAGWASENTGELFF
v_gene: TRBV4-2; j_gene: TRBJ2-7; abundance: .; d_gene: TRBD2; CDR3nt: TGTGCCAGCAGCCAAGGTCTAAGCGGGAGATACGAGCAGTACTTC; CDR3aa: CASSQGLSGRYEQYF
v_gene: TRBV7-2; j_gene: TRBJ2-1; abundance: .; d_gene: TRBD1; CDR3nt: TGTGCCAGCAGCCGGGACAGGGCATCCTACAATGAGCAGTTCTTC; CDR3aa: CASSRDRASYNEQFF
v_gene: TRBV28; j_gene: TRBJ2-3; abundance: .; d_gene: .; CDR3nt: TGTGCCAGCAGTCGGGGAGATACGCAGTATTTT; CDR3aa: CASSRGDTQYF
v_gene: TRBV18; j_gene: TRBJ1-6; abundance: .; d_gene: TRBD1; CDR3nt: TGTGCCAGCTCACCGAACCGACAGGGCTTCGATTCACCCCTCCACTTT; CDR3aa: CASSPNRQGFDSPLHF
v_gene: TRBV18; j_gene: TRBJ2-5; abundance: .; d_gene: .; CDR3nt: TGTGCCAGCTCAAGTTGGGACACCACCAGGGAGACCCAGTACTTC; CDR3aa: CASSSWDTTRETQYF
v_gene: TRBV3-1/TRBV3-2; j_gene: TRBJ2-6; abundance: .; d_gene: TRBD1; CDR3nt: TGTGCCAGCAGCCAAGCACGGACAGGGGGCAACTCTGGGGCCAACGTCCTGACTTTC; CDR3aa: CASSQARTGGNSGANVLTF
v_gene: TRBV5-6; j_gene: TRBJ2-7; abundance: .; d_gene: .; CDR3nt: TGTGCCAGCAATAAAATTATAGGGGGGGCTCTTGACTACGAGCAGTACTTC; CDR3aa: CASNKIIGGALDYEQYF
v_gene: TRBV5-1; j_gene: TRBJ1-4; abundance: once; d_gene: TRBD1; CDR3nt: TGCGCCAGCAGCGCTGGGACAGGGTCTTCGGAAAAACTGTTTTTT; CDR3aa: CASSAGTGSSEKLFF
v_gene: TRBV25-1; j_gene: TRBJ1-1; abundance: .; d_gene: .; CDR3nt: TGTGCCAGCAGTCTTTCAGGGATAGACGAAGCTTTCTTT; CDR3aa: CASSLSGIDEAFF
v_gene: TRBV6-5; j_gene: TRBJ1-5; abundance: .; d_gene: TRBD1; CDR3nt: TGTGCCAGTTCGATGGGTGGACAGGGGGGGCAGCCCCAGCATTTT; CDR3aa: CASSMGGQGGQPQHF
v_gene: TRBV7-3; j_gene: TRBJ2-5; abundance: once; d_gene: TRBD2; CDR3nt: TGTGCCAGCAGCTTAACTAGCGGGGTACAAGAGACCCAGTACTTC; CDR3aa: CASSLTSGVQETQYF
v_gene: TRBV29-1; j_gene: TRBJ2-7; abundance: .; d_gene: TRBD1; CDR3nt: TGCAGCGCCCGGACAGGGGTGGGCGAGCAGTACTTC; CDR3aa: CSARTGVGEQYF
v_gene: TRBV18; j_gene: TRBJ2-3; abundance: .; d_gene: .; CDR3nt: TGTGCCAGCTCACCTCGGCGGGATACGCAGTATTTT; CDR3aa: CASSPRRDTQYF
v_gene: TRBV18; j_gene: TRBJ1-2; abundance: .; d_gene: .; CDR3nt: TGTGCCAGCTCACTTTCAGGCTATGGCTACACCTTC; CDR3aa: CASSLSGYGYTF
v_gene: TRBV15; j_gene: TRBJ2-7; abundance: .; d_gene: TRBD1; CDR3nt: TGTGCCACCAGCAGAGATGGACAGGGTCCCTACGAGCAGTACTTC; CDR3aa: CATSRDGQGPYEQYF
v_gene: TRBV7-2; j_gene: TRBJ1-3; abundance: .; d_gene: .; CDR3nt: TGTGCCAGCAGCTTAGTAATGTCGGGGGGCAGCTCTGGAAACACCATATATTTT; CDR3aa: CASSLVMSGGSSGNTIYF
v_gene: TRBV10-3; j_gene: TRBJ2-6; abundance: .; d_gene: .; CDR3nt: TGTGCCATCAGTGAGCGGGACACTTGGGGCTCTGGGGCCAACGTCCTGACTTTC; CDR3aa: CAISERDTWGSGANVLTF
v_gene: TRBV9; j_gene: TRBJ1-5; abundance: once; d_gene: .; CDR3nt: TGTGCCAGCAGCCCTCGGGACATGGAGAACCAGCCCCAGCATTTT; CDR3aa: CASSPRDMENQPQHF
v_gene: TRBV6-1; j_gene: TRBJ2-7; abundance: .; d_gene: TRBD2; CDR3nt: TGTGCCAGCAGTGAGGAGGGCGGGAGTGGGGCCTACGAGCAGTACTTC; CDR3aa: CASSEEGGSGAYEQYF